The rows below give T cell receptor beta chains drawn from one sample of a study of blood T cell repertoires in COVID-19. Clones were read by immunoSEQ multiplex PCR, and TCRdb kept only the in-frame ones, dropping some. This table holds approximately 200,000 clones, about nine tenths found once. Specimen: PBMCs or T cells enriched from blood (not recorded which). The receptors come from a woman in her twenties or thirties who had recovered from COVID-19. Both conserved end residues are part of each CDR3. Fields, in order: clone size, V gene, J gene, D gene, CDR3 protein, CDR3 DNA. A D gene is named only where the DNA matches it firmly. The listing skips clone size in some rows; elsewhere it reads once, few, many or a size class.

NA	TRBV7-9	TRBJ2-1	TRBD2	CASSPPAGGTNNEQFF	TGTGCCAGCAGCCCCCCCGCGGGGGGAACTAACAATGAGCAGTTCTTC
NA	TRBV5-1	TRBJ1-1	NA	CASSSAVGGTEAFF	TGCGCCAGCAGCTCAGCTGTCGGGGGCACTGAAGCTTTCTTT
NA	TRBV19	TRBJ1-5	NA	CASSIGSGDGGNQPQHF	TGTGCCAGTAGTATAGGGTCCGGGGATGGAGGCAATCAGCCCCAGCATTTT
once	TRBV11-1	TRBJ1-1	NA	CASSLGHEAFF	TGTGCCAGCAGCCTCGGTCATGAAGCTTTCTTT
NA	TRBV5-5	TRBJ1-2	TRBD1	CASSLEDRAFYGYTF	TGTGCCAGCAGCTTGGAAGACAGGGCTTTCTATGGCTACACCTTC
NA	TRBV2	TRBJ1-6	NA	CASTWSRDSPLHF	TGTGCCAGCACGTGGAGCCGGGATTCACCCCTCCACTTT
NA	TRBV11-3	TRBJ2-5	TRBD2	CASSLGGTSGTGETQYF	TGTGCCAGCAGCTTAGGAGGGACTAGCGGGACGGGGGAGACCCAGTACTTC
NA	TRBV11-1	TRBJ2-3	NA	CASSLGSVDTQYF	TGTGCCAGCAGCTTAGGTAGCGTGGATACGCAGTATTTT
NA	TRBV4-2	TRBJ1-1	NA	CASSQVRSGVNTEAFF	TGTGCCAGCAGCCAAGTTCGATCCGGGGTGAACACTGAAGCTTTCTTT
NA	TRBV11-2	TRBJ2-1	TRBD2	CASSLSAGGSYNEQFF	TGTGCCAGCAGCTTATCTGCGGGGGGATCGTACAATGAGCAGTTCTTC
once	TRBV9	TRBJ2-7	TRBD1	CASSGGQGASYEQYF	TGTGCCAGCAGCGGGGGACAGGGGGCTTCCTACGAGCAGTACTTC
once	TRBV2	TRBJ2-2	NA	CASSEERPANTGELFF	TGTGCCAGCAGTGAGGAGCGCCCCGCGAACACCGGGGAGCTGTTTTTT
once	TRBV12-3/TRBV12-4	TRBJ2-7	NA	CASSRQETYEQYF	TGTGCCAGCAGTCGACAGGAAACCTACGAGCAGTACTTC
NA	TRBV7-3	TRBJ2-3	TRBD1	CASSRTGPDTQYF	TGTGCCAGCAGCAGGACAGGGCCAGATACGCAGTATTTT
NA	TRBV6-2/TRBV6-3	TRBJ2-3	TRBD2	CASSYSSGSDTQYF	TGTGCCAGCAGTTACTCTAGCGGGAGCGATACGCAGTATTTT
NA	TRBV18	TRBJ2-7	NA	CASSPYRQGSPYEQYF	TGTGCCAGCTCACCCTATCGCCAGGGCTCTCCCTACGAGCAGTACTTC
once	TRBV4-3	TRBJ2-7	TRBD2	CASSRSAGGPYEQYF	TGCGCCAGCAGCCGGTCAGCGGGAGGTCCCTACGAGCAGTACTTC
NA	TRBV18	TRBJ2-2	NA	CASSSGQNTGELFF	TGTGCCAGCTCATCGGGACAGAACACCGGGGAGCTGTTTTTT
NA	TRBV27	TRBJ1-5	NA	CASSSLAGDRNQPQHF	TGTGCCAGCAGTTCCCTCGCAGGGGATCGCAATCAGCCCCAGCATTTT
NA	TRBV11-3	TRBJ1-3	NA	CASSRESSGNTIYF	TGTGCCAGCAGCAGGGAGAGCTCTGGAAACACCATATATTTT
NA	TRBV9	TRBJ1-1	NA	CASSVDPSGLSGMNTEAFF	TGTGCCAGCAGCGTAGACCCCTCCGGACTCAGCGGGATGAACACTGAAGCTTTCTTT
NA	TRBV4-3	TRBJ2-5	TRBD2	CASSHTLAGGSQETQYF	TGCGCCAGCAGCCACACACTAGCGGGGGGGTCCCAAGAGACCCAGTACTTC
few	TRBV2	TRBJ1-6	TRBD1	CASSVEGQGNSPLHF	TGTGCCAGCAGTGTGGAGGGACAGGGGAATTCACCCCTCCACTTT
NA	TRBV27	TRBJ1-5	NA	CASSLWEGNQPQHF	TGTGCCAGCAGTTTATGGGAGGGCAATCAGCCCCAGCATTTT
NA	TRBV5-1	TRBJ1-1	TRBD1	CASSPGRTGVRWANTEAFF	TGCGCCAGCAGCCCGGGAAGGACAGGGGTTCGGTGGGCGAACACTGAAGCTTTCTTT
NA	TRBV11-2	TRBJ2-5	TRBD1	CASSIGQASQYF	TGTGCCAGCAGCATTGGACAGGCCTCCCAGTACTTC
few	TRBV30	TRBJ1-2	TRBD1	CAWTNQDRGVYGYTF	TGTGCCTGGACCAACCAAGACAGGGGGGTCTATGGCTACACCTTC
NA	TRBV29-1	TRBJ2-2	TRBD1	CSVLKTGTNTGELFF	TGCAGCGTATTAAAGACAGGGACGAACACCGGGGAGCTGTTTTTT
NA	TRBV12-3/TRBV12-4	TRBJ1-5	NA	CASSLVGRAQHF	TGTGCCAGCAGTTTAGTAGGGCGGGCCCAGCATTTT
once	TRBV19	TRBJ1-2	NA	CASSIDRADYNYGYTF	TGTGCCAGTAGTATAGATCGGGCGGACTATAACTATGGCTACACCTTC
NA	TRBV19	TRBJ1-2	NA	CASRTNPSGGYTF	TGTGCCAGCCGAACCAATCCAAGCGGTGGCTACACCTTC